Many counts were recorded for the clone carrying this T cell receptor (beta chain). Its antigen is as yet unknown. As part of library construction, unique molecular identifiers were attached to individual cDNA molecules. TCRdb processed the 5' RACE reads anew with MiXCR; each CDR3 protein has one entry. Among over 55,000 distinct CDR3 sequences, roughly 12% were seen once, and the ten largest hold less than 3.5%. These data originate in a study of early T cells in non-severe SARS-CoV-2 infection. The length of the CDR3 is 15 residues. The V gene lost 3 bases and the J gene lost 0 bases, with 9 bases spanning the gap. Germline CDR1 reads SGDLS; CDR2 reads YYNGEE. The study, taken as a whole, reports: The study's VDJdb matching favored anti-spike CD8 responses and missed private and CD4 specificities.

The receptor was isolated from an adult who was a healthcare worker with PCR-confirmed SARS-CoV-2 infection or an uninfected control (not recorded which). Sequencing was performed on whole blood, taken at baseline. The chain links TRBV9 to TRBJ1-4, with unresolved D. CDR3 DNA sequence: TGTGCCAGCAGCGCCGACTCTGCAACTAATGAAAAACTGTTTTTT. This gives the protein CASSADSATNEKLFF.